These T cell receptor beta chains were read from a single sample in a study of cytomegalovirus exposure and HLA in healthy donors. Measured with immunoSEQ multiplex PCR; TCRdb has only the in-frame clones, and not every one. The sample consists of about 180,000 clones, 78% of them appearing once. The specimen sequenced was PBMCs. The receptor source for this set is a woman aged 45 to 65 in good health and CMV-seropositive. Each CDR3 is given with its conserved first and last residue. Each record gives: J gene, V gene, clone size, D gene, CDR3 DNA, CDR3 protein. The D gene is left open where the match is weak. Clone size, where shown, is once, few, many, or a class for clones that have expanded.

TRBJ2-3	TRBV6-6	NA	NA	TGTGCCAGCAGTTACTCACGACTAGGAACAGATACGCAGTATTTT	CASSYSRLGTDTQYF
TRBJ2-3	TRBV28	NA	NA	TGTGCCAGCAGCTCCGGGACACCTTACACAGATACGCAGTATTTT	CASSSGTPYTDTQYF
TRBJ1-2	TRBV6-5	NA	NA	TGTGCCAGCCGACGCGGGGGCGATGGCTACACCTTC	CASRRGGDGYTF
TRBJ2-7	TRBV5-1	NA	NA	TGCGCCAGCAGCTTGGGCGCTCAGGGGGAGCAGTACTTC	CASSLGAQGEQYF
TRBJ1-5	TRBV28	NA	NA	TGTGCCAGCGCGTGGGCTCAACATCAGCCCCAGCATTTT	CASAWAQHQPQHF
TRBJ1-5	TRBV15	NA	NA	TGTGCCACCAGCAGAGATCAAAATCAGCCCCAGCATTTT	CATSRDQNQPQHF
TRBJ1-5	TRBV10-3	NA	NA	TGTGCCATCAGTGGGGCAGGGGATCAGCCCCAGCATTTT	CAISGAGDQPQHF
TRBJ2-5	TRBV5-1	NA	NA	TGCGCCAGCAGCTTGACAGGTTTGTCGGGAGAGACCCAGTACTTC	CASSLTGLSGETQYF
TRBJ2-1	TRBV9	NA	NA	TGTGCCAGCAGCGCCGACTCTTACAATGAGCAGTTCTTC	CASSADSYNEQFF
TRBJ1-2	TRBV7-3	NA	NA	TGTGCCAGCAGCTTAAACGGCGGATATAACTATGGCTACACCTTC	CASSLNGGYNYGYTF
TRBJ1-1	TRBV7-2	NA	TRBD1	TGTGCCAGCAGATCAACAGGGGTGGGCACTGAAGCTTTCTTT	CASRSTGVGTEAFF
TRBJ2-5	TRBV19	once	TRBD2	TGTGCCAGTAGTATACGTGCGGGAGGTCGACAAGAGACCCAGTACTTC	CASSIRAGGRQETQYF
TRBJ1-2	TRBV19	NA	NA	TGTGCCAGTAGTCGGGACTTGGGCTATGGCTACACCTTC	CASSRDLGYGYTF
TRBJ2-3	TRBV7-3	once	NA	TGTGCCAGCAGCTTATGGGCTAGCGGCACAGATACGCAGTATTTT	CASSLWASGTDTQYF
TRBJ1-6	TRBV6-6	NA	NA	TGTGCCAGCAGTTACTCGGGCCCGTCTAATTCACCCCTCCACTTT	CASSYSGPSNSPLHF
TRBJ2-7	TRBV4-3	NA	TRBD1	TGCGCCAGCAGCCTCGGGACAGGAGGCAACGAGCAGTACTTC	CASSLGTGGNEQYF
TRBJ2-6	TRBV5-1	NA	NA	TGCGCCAGCAGCTTGGCCTTTGGAGCCTCTGGGGCCAACGTCCTGACTTTC	CASSLAFGASGANVLTF
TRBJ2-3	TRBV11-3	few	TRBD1	TGTGCCAGCAGCCTCAGGGGGACAGATACGCAGTATTTT	CASSLRGTDTQYF
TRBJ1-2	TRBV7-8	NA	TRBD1	TGTGCCAGCAGCTTAGCAGGGGGCGTCTATGGCTACACCTTC	CASSLAGGVYGYTF
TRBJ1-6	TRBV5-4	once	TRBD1	TGTGCCAGCAGCTCCCCCGGGACAGGGAACAATAATTCACCCCTCCACTTT	CASSSPGTGNNNSPLHF
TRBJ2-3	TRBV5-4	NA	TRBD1	TGTGCCAGCAGCTTGGCAGGGACAGGGGGAACAGATACGCAGTATTTT	CASSLAGTGGTDTQYF
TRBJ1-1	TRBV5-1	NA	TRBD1	TGCGCCAGCAGCACCGGACAGGGGAACACTGAAGCTTTCTTT	CASSTGQGNTEAFF
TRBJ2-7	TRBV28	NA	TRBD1	TGTGCCAGCAGAAGCCAGGGGGCATTGGACGAGCAGTACTTC	CASRSQGALDEQYF
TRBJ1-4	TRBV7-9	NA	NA	TGTGCCAGCAGCCAACAGGGAAGGGATGAAAAACTGTTTTTT	CASSQQGRDEKLFF
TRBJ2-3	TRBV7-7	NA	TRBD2	TGTGCTAGCAGCTTAAACGGGGGGGCAGATACGCAGTATTTT	CASSLNGGADTQYF
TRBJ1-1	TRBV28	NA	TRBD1	TGTGCCAGCAGTGTAACCGGGACAGGGGAGTCGGATGTAGCTTTCTTT	CASSVTGTGESDVAFF
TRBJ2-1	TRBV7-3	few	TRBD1	TGTGCCAGCAGCTTAACTGGACAGGGGAATGAGCAGTTCTTC	CASSLTGQGNEQFF
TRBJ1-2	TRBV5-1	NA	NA	TGCGCCAGCAGCCGTGGCGGGGACCCCTATGGCTACACCTTC	CASSRGGDPYGYTF
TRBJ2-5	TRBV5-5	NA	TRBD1	TGTGCCAGCAGGACAGGGGGCTCAGAGACCCAGTACTTC	CASRTGGSETQYF
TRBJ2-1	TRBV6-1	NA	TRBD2	TGTGCCAGCAGTGTGGGAGGGGGACTAGCCTATGAGCAGTTCTTC	CASSVGGGLAYEQFF
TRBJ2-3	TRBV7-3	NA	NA	TGTGCCAGCAGCATAGCGGATAGCACAGATACGCAGTATTTT	CASSIADSTDTQYF
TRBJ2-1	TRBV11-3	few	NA	TGTGCCAGCAGCTCCCCCCAGGTGTCCTACAATGAGCAGTTCTTC	CASSSPQVSYNEQFF
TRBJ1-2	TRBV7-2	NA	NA	TGTGCCAGCAGCGGCCGGGACACGGTCGCCTATGGCTACACCTTC	CASSGRDTVAYGYTF
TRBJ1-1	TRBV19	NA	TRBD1	TGTGCCAGTAGTAGGGACAGGGCGAACACTGAAGCTTTCTTT	CASSRDRANTEAFF
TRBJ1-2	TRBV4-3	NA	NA	TGCGCCAGCAGCCAAGTCGGGAGTGGGACTGGGGAAGGCTACACCTTC	CASSQVGSGTGEGYTF
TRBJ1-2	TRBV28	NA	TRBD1	TGTGCCAGCAGTTTTTCGGGGACAGGGAACTATGGCTACACCTTC	CASSFSGTGNYGYTF
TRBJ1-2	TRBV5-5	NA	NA	TGTGCCAGCAGCCGACAGTTCAGGTCCGACTATGGCTACACCTTC	CASSRQFRSDYGYTF
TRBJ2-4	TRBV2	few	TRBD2	TGTGCCAGCAGTGTTTCAGCGGGAGGAGGCAGTCAGTACTTC	CASSVSAGGGSQYF
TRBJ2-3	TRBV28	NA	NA	TGTGCCAGCACTACGGCGGGCGCCACAGATACGCAGTATTTT	CASTTAGATDTQYF
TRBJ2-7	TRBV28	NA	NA	TGTGCCAGCAGTTTATCGACAGGTCAGGCCTACGAGCAGTACTTC	CASSLSTGQAYEQYF
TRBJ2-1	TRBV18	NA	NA	TGTGCCAGCTCACCGTCGGGGGGCCGGGACCGGAGATACAATGAGCAGTTCTTC	CASSPSGGRDRRYNEQFF
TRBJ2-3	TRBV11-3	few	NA	TGTGCCAGCAGCTCGCCTAGGACAGATACGCAGTATTTT	CASSSPRTDTQYF
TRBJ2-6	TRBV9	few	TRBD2	TGTGCCAGCAGGGGGGGGACCGGTTCTGGGGCCAACGTCCTGACTTTC	CASRGGTGSGANVLTF
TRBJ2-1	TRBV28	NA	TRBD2	TGTGCCAGCGAGTGGACTAGCGGGAGTGATGAGCAATTCTTC	CASEWTSGSDEQFF
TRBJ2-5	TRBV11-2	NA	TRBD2	TGTGCCAGCAGCCCAAGACTAGCGTCAGGCGGGGAGACCCAGTACTTC	CASSPRLASGGETQYF
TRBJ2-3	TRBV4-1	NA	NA	TGCGCCAGCAGCCAAGCGCAGTTTACAGATACGCAGTATTTT	CASSQAQFTDTQYF
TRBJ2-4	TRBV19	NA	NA	TGTGCCAGTAGTATAGGAGGACTAGCCAAAAACATTCAGTACTTC	CASSIGGLAKNIQYF
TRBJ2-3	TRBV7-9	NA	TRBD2	TGTGCCAGCAGCTGGACTAGCGGGGGGCGGGCAGATACGCAGTATTTT	CASSWTSGGRADTQYF
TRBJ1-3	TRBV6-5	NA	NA	TGTGCCAGCAGTCCCGGCCCCGCGGGGGGAAACACCATATATTTT	CASSPGPAGGNTIYF
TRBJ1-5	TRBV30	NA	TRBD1	TGTGCCTGGAGTGTAGGGACAGGGGTTTATCAGCCCCAGCATTTT	CAWSVGTGVYQPQHF
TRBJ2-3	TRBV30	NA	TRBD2	TGTGCCTGGGGGAGCGGGACTCGGAATACGCAGTATTTT	CAWGSGTRNTQYF
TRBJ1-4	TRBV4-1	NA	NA	TGCGCCAGCAGCCAAGATTTCGGTCCGGGAGAAAAACTGTTTTTT	CASSQDFGPGEKLFF
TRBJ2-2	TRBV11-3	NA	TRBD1	TGTGCCAGCAGCTTTCCCACTAAGACAGGGGGCACCGGGGAGCTGTTTTTT	CASSFPTKTGGTGELFF